One and the same sample provided the 17 T cell receptor beta chains below, sequenced in a study of human T cells and chemical hapten exposure. Time point in this sample: patch test 2, 6 weeks after DPC sensitization. Treatment: therapeutic diphenylcyclopropenone sensitization with weekly scalp DPC. TCRdb reprocessed the RACE reads with MiXCR, giving one entry per CDR3 protein. There are 95,000 or so distinct CDR3 sequences in the sample; roughly an eighth occur only once, and approximately 3.3% lies in the top ten. The starting material was whole blood, obtained in connection with sensitization to the hapten diphenylcyclopropenone (DPC). The receptors originated from a woman aged 40 to 49 with alopecia areata. Some clones in this sample may be carry-over from other donors' samples.

The chain combines TRBV10-3 with TRBJ2-3; D is unresolved. V was cut by 0 bases and J by 5 bases, with 9 bases left in between. The CDR3 is 14 amino acids. Germline CDR1 is ENHRY and CDR2 is SYGVKD. The CDR3, as DNA: TGTGCCATCAGTGAGTCGAAGGTCCAAGATACGCAGTATTTT. Translation gives CAISESKVQDTQYF.

This clonotype was detected only a few times. The genes are TRBV28 and TRBJ2-1; perhaps D is TRBD1 or TRBD2 (5 bases each). V gave up 7 bases and J gave up 9 bases, with 10 bases separating them. Germline-derived CDR1 and CDR2 are MDHEN and SYDVKM. This CDR3 contains 11 residues. The CDR3 spells CASTDGGEQFF. As DNA, the CDR3 is TGTGCCAGCACCGATGGGGGTGAGCAGTTCTTC. The full variable domain, completed using reference TRBV28 and TRBJ2-1, is DVKVTQSSRYLVKRTGEKVFLECVQDMDHENMFWYRQDPGLGLRLIYFSYDVKMKEKGDIPEGYSVSREKKERFSLILESASTNQTSMYLCASTDGGEQFFGPGTRLTVL.

This clonotype has a count of ten or more. The chain joins TRBV29-1 to TRBJ1-1, with D unclear. The CDR3 extends over 11 amino acids. The germline V gene encodes CDR1 SQVTM and CDR2 ANQGSEA. V dropped 4 bases and J dropped 3 bases, with 6 bases sitting between them. The CDR3 nucleotides are TGCAGCGTTGGCCAATACACTGAAGCTTTCTTT. Its translation is CSVGQYTEAFF.

This clonotype was seen repeatedly, ten times or more. DNA of the CDR3: TGTGCCAGCAGCCAACTAGCGGGGGCCTTCAGAGGTACTGCAGATACGCAGTATTTT. Protein sequence: CASSQLAGAFRGTADTQYF. The chain joins TRBV11-2 to TRBJ2-3, with 11 bases lining up with TRBD2. CDR1 is SGHAT, CDR2 FQNNGV, per germline. V gave up 5 bases and J gave up 4 bases; unmatched junction bases: 17. The CDR3 runs 19 residues.

This clonotype was picked up a small number of times. The genes are TRBV11-3 and TRBJ1-1; TRBD1 matches 8 bases. CDR3 size: 14 residues. Germline-derived CDR1 and CDR2 are SGHNT and YENEEA. The V gene end was trimmed by 2 bases and the J gene end by 2 bases; junction bases not matched to a gene: 1. DNA for the CDR3: TGTGCCAGCAGCTTAACAGGGGGAAACACTGAAGCTTTCTTT. Translated, it gives CASSLTGGNTEAFF. The variable domain in full, completed from reference TRBV11-3 and TRBJ1-1, reads EAGVVQSPRYKIIEKKQPVAFWCNPISGHNTLYWYLQNLGQGPELLIRYENEEAVDDSQLPKDRFSAERLKGVDSTLKIQPAELGDSAVYLCASSLTGGNTEAFFGQGTRLTVV.

This clonotype was observed at least ten times. V and J are TRBV29-1 and TRBJ2-5, with a tentative D call TRBD1 (5 bases). Germline V gene sequence: CDR1 SQVTM, CDR2 ANQGSEA. V was pared by 8 bases and J by 5 bases, with 15 bases between. The CDR3 contains 12 residues. CDR3 protein: CSLGHPEETQYF. Written as DNA, the CDR3 is TGCAGCCTCGGACACCCCGAGGAGACCCAGTACTTC.

This sequence joins TRBV7-2 and TRBJ2-5; possibly TRBD1 for D (7 bases). There are 16 residues in the CDR3. CDR1 and CDR2 from the germline V gene are SGHTA and FQGNSA. The V and J ends lost 3 bases and 1 base respectively, with 15 bases between them. Here the CDR3 DNA reads TGTGCCAGCAGCTTGGGGGGAAGACAGGGCCAAGAGACCCAGTACTTC. As protein: CASSLGGRQGQETQYF.

Only a few counts were recorded for this clonotype. The CDR3 sequence is CASSHDGLAGMDTQYF. The CDR3 nucleotides read TGTGCCAGCAGCCACGATGGACTAGCGGGAATGGATACGCAGTATTTT. The V call is TRBV3-1, the J call TRBJ2-3; 12 bases are a match to TRBD2. With 3 bases clipped from V and 6 bases from J, the junction kept 7 bases outside the gene matches. The CDR3 runs 16 residues. Germline CDR1 reads LGHDT; CDR2 reads YNNKEL (reference sequence).

As to this clonotype: A single base separates this from a much larger clone, so it may be a read error. Since the CDR3 does not end with the conserved phenylalanine or tryptophan, this likely comes from a read error. This rearrangement joins TRBV3-1 to TRBJ1-3; D is undetermined. The length of the CDR3 is 16 residues. Germline V gene data show CDR1 as LGHDT and CDR2 as YNNKEL (reference sequence). Trimming shortened V by 1 base and J by 1 base, and 11 bases separated the two germline ends. CDR3 protein: CASSQGSPGSGNTIYY. CDR3 DNA: TGTGCCAGCAGCCAAGGTTCCCCTGGATCTGGAAACACCATATATTAT.

V and J are TRBV5-1 and TRBJ2-7; 7 nucleotides match TRBD2. From germline, CDR1 is SGHRS and CDR2 YFSETQ. The CDR3 sequence is 15 residues long. Trimming cost V 0 bases and J 4 bases; bases outside gene matches: 7. CDR3 loop: CASSLEASGQYEQYF. CDR3 coding DNA: TGCGCCAGCAGCTTGGAAGCTAGCGGCCAATACGAGCAGTACTTC.

This clonotype showed up just a few times. The V call is TRBV14, the J call TRBJ2-1; 12 bases map to TRBD2. V lost 6 bases and J lost 0; bases outside the gene matches: 3. The length of the CDR3 is 16 residues. Germline CDR1 SGHDN, CDR2 FVKESK. Here the CDR3 DNA reads TGTGCCAGCAGGACTAGCGGGAGCCCCTCCTACAATGAGCAGTTCTTC. Protein sequence: CASRTSGSPSYNEQFF. Full variable domain (outside the CDR3, taken from reference TRBV14 and TRBJ2-1): EAGVTQFPSHSVIEKGQTVTLRCDPISGHDNLYWYRRVMGKEIKFLLHFVKESKQDESGMPNNRFLAERTGGTYSTLKVQPAELEDSGVYFCASRTSGSPSYNEQFFGPGTRLTVL.

This clonotype appeared many times. The chain combines TRBV5-1 with TRBJ2-5; the match to TRBD1 covers 8 bases. This CDR3 contains 16 residues. Germline CDR1 and CDR2: SGHRS and YFSETQ. After removal of 4 bases from V and 2 bases from J, the junction contained 10 bases not matched to a gene. The CDR3 nucleotides read TGCGCCAGCAGCCCGAGTCAGGGGGCGAGGCAAGAGACCCAGTACTTC. This encodes CASSPSQGARQETQYF. The full variable domain, rest sourced from reference TRBV5-1 and TRBJ2-5, is KAGVTQTPRYLIKTRGQQVTLSCSPISGHRSVSWYQQTPGQGLQFLFEYFSETQRNKGNFPGRFSGRQFSNSRSEMNVSTLELGDSALYLCASSPSQGARQETQYFGPGTRLLVL.

This clonotype was observed at least ten times. This chain joins TRBV3-1 and TRBJ2-5; tentative D call: TRBD2 (6 bases). V lost 1 base and J lost 3, with 15 bases in between. The germline CDR1 and CDR2 sequences are LGHDT and YNNKEL (reference sequence). The length of the CDR3 is 16 residues. In DNA, the CDR3 is TGTGCCAGCAGCCAAGGTCGGAGGGCTTGGGAAGAGACCCAGTACTTC. As protein: CASSQGRRAWEETQYF.

This clonotype was picked up a small number of times. This chain connects TRBV12-3 or TRBV12-4 to TRBJ1-2; TRBD1 might be the D (6 bases). The CDR3 consists of 15 residues. The ends were cut back, 5 bases at V and 3 bases at J, with 16 bases in the middle. The CDR3 is CASSKWTDSYYGYTF. For the CDR3, the DNA is TGTGCCAGCAGTAAATGGACAGACAGCTACTATGGCTACACCTTC.

This clonotype was counted a few times. The chain links TRBV4-3 to TRBJ2-1; the match to TRBD2 covers 9 bases. V lost 1 base and J lost 6; bases outside the gene matches: 4. Germline assignment: CDR1 LGHNA and CDR2 YSLEER. The CDR3 spans 15 residues. This CDR3 reads CASSQVTSGPNEQFF. CDR3 nucleotides: TGCGCCAGCAGCCAAGTGACTAGCGGTCCCAATGAGCAGTTCTTC.

This clonotype was detected ten times or more. This chain uses TRBV28 with TRBJ2-3, with D hard to call. The CDR3 runs 16 residues. V was shortened by 1 base and J by 2 bases, with 13 bases between the two germline ends. Germline CDR1 and CDR2: MDHEN and SYDVKM. The CDR3 DNA reads as TGTGCCAGCAGTTTATCCCCCACGAAGCCCACAGATACGCAGTATTTT. Translation: CASSLSPTKPTDTQYF. The variable domain in full, with the rest retrieved from reference TRBV28 and TRBJ2-3, is DVKVTQSSRYLVKRTGEKVFLECVQDMDHENMFWYRQDPGLGLRLIYFSYDVKMKEKGDIPEGYSVSREKKERFSLILESASTNQTSMYLCASSLSPTKPTDTQYFGPGTRLTVL.

This chain connects TRBV12-3 or TRBV12-4 to TRBJ2-5; TRBD2 might be the D (6 bases). Trimming removed 5 bases from V and 3 bases from J, with 19 bases in between. The CDR3 length is 16 residues. The CDR3 spells CASSPPRGRKKETQYF. The CDR3 DNA reads TGTGCCAGCAGTCCTCCCCGGGGGAGGAAAAAAGAGACCCAGTACTTC.